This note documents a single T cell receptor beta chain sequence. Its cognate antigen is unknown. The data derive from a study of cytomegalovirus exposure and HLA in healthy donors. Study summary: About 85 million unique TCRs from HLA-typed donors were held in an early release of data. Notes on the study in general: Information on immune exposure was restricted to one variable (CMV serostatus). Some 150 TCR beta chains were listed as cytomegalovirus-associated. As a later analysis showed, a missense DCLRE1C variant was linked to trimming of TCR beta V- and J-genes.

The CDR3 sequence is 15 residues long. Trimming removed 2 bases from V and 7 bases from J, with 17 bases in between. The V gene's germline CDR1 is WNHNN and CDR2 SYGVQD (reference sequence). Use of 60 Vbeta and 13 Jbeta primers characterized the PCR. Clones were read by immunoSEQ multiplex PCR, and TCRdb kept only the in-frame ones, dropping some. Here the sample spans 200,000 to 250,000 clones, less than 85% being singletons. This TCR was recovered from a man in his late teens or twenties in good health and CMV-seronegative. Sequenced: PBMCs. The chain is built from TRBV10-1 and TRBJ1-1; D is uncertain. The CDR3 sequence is CASSENLGLGDEAFF. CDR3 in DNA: TGCGCCAGCAGTGAGAATTTGGGTTTGGGCGATGAAGCTTTCTTT.